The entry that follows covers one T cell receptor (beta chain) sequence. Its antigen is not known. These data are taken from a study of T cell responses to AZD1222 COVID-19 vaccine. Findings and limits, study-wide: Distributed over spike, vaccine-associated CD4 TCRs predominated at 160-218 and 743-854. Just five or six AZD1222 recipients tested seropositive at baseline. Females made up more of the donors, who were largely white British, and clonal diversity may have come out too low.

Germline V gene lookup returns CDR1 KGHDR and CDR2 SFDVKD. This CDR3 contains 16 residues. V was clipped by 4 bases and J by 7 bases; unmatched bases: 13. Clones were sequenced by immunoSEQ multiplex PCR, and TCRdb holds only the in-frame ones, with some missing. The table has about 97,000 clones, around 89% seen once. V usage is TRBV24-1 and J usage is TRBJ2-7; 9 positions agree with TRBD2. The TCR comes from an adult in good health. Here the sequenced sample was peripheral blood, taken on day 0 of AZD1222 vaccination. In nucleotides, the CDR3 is TGTGCCACCAGTGACGCCCAGACTAGCGGACTTGAAGAGCAGTACTTC. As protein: CATSDAQTSGLEEQYF.